The 26 T cell receptor beta chains below were found in one sample sequenced in a study of Ad26.COV2.S vaccination and SARS-CoV-2 variants. Here immunoSEQ multiplex PCR was the method, and the copy in TCRdb shows in-frame clones only, minus some. This table has a few hundred thousand clones, around 85% appearing once. Treatment given: some 20 received Ad26.COV2.S at low or high dose, single or two shots; 5 received placebo; per-sample allocation not given. Sample collection was performed on day 63 after the first vaccine or placebo injection. The sample here was peripheral blood, taken in a trial of Ad26.COV2.S vaccine versus placebo. Source of these receptors: a person between 18 and 65 years old who received the Ad26.COV2.S COVID-19 vaccine or a placebo.

V is TRBV29-1 and J is TRBJ1-4, with 8 nucleotides matching TRBD1. This CDR3 has 13 amino acids. From germline, CDR1 is SQVTM and CDR2 ANQGSEA. J gave up 10 bases and V 2 bases, and 6 bases lay outside the gene matches. CDR3 loop: CSVEQQGVRKLFF. The CDR3 bases are TGCAGCGTTGAACAACAGGGGGTTAGAAAACTGTTTTTT.

This chain connects TRBV7-3 to TRBJ2-1, with 7 bases lining up with TRBD2. V lost 2 bases and J lost 2; bases outside the gene matches: 12. The CDR3 has 18 amino acids. Germline CDR1 and CDR2: SGHTA and FQGTGA. The CDR3 loop reads CASSLVGISGPTYNEQFF. The CDR3 DNA is TGTGCCAGCAGCTTAGTTGGTATTAGCGGGCCGACCTACAATGAGCAGTTCTTC. The full variable domain, completed using reference TRBV7-3 and TRBJ2-1, is GAGVSQTPSNKVTEKGKYVELRCDPISGHTALYWYRQSLGQGPEFLIYFQGTGAADDSGLPNDRFFAVRPEGSVSTLKIQRTERGDSAVYLCASSLVGISGPTYNEQFFGPGTRLTVL.

The genes are TRBV19 and TRBJ2-3; 9 bases are a match to TRBD2. This CDR3 has 16 residues. Germline CDR1 reads LNHDA; CDR2 reads SQIVND (reference sequence). V lost 0 bases to trimming and J lost 2 bases; unmatched junction nucleotides: 3. In DNA, the CDR3 is TGTGCCAGTAGTATAGACCCTAGCGGGGCCACAGATACGCAGTATTTT. Residues: CASSIDPSGATDTQYF. Filled out from reference TRBV19 and TRBJ2-3, the complete variable domain reads DGGITQSPKYLFRKEGQNVTLSCEQNLNHDAMYWYRQDPGQGLRLIYYSQIVNDFQKGDIAEGYSVSREKKESFPLTVTSAQKNPTAFYLCASSIDPSGATDTQYFGPGTRLTVL.

J is TRBJ2-3 and V is TRBV9; 8 nucleotides agree with TRBD2. The CDR3 contains 15 residues. J was trimmed by 3 bases and V by 4 bases; bases with no gene match: 7. CDR1 SGDLS and CDR2 YYNGEE come from the germline V gene. In DNA form, the CDR3 reads TGTGCCAGCAGCCTAAGCGGGAGAACGACAGATACGCAGTATTTT. Translating gives CASSLSGRTTDTQYF.

This clone was seen a handful of times. For the CDR3, the DNA is TGCAGTGCTAGTGGGGGGCGCGACTTTTATGGCTACACCTTC. Its protein product is CSASGGRDFYGYTF. The chain combines TRBV20-1 with TRBJ1-2, with D maybe TRBD1 (6 bases). The CDR3 is 14 residues long. V lost 3 bases and J lost 5, with 16 bases in between. Germline assignment: CDR1 DFQATT and CDR2 SNEGSKA (reference sequence).

The V gene is TRBV19, the J gene TRBJ1-2; D gene uncertain. Per the germline V gene, CDR1 is LNHDA and CDR2 is SQIVND (reference sequence). The ends were cut back, 7 bases at V and 8 bases at J, with 17 bases in the middle. CDR3 size: 13 residues. The DNA of the CDR3 is TGTGCCAGTAACCAACCGGGTTTTCAGGGCTACACCTTC. It encodes CASNQPGFQGYTF. Combining the CDR3 with reference TRBV19 and TRBJ1-2 gives the whole variable domain DGGITQSPKYLFRKEGQNVTLSCEQNLNHDAMYWYRQDPGQGLRLIYYSQIVNDFQKGDIAEGYSVSREKKESFPLTVTSAQKNPTAFYLCASNQPGFQGYTFGSGTRLTVV.

Details on this clone: One end of the junction fails to match germline, which may point to a read error. This rearrangement joins TRBV9 to TRBJ2-1, with TRBD2 matching 11 bases. The CDR3 runs 13 residues. Germline V gives CDR1 SGDLS, CDR2 YYNGEE. CDR3 loop: CASSVGLAGIAIF. CDR3 coding DNA: TGTGCCAGCAGCGTAGGACTAGCGGGGATCGCAATCTTC.

This clone appeared a few times. This rearrangement joins TRBV7-6 to TRBJ1-1; weak D call: TRBD1 (5 bases). The germline gives CDR1 SGHVS, CDR2 FNYEAQ. This CDR3 has 12 residues. The V end lost 5 bases, the J end lost 12 bases, and 16 bases lay between the germline ends. The CDR3 region is CASSPGGGRTFF. In DNA form, the CDR3 reads TGTGCCAGCAGCCCCGGGGGGGGTCGAACTTTCTTT.

The rearrangement joins TRBV5-1 to TRBJ1-2, with a possible D match to TRBD1 (6 bases). Germline V gene lookup returns CDR1 SGHRS and CDR2 YFSETQ. V lost 4 bases and J 7 bases, leaving 11 bases between the germline ends. The CDR3 runs 12 residues. The CDR3 DNA reads TGCGCCAGCAGCCCTCTACAGGGTGGCTACACCTTC. Its protein product is CASSPLQGGYTF. Combining the CDR3 with reference TRBV5-1 and TRBJ1-2 gives the whole variable domain KAGVTQTPRYLIKTRGQQVTLSCSPISGHRSVSWYQQTPGQGLQFLFEYFSETQRNKGNFPGRFSGRQFSNSRSEMNVSTLELGDSALYLCASSPLQGGYTFGSGTRLTVV.

The rearrangement uses TRBV5-1 and TRBJ2-1; 8 bases fit TRBD2. The V segment lost 5 bases and the J segment 8 bases; nucleotides outside the gene matches: 12. From germline, CDR1 is SGHRS and CDR2 YFSETQ. The CDR3 has 15 amino acids. This CDR3 is CASSSRLAGVDEQFF. DNA of the CDR3: TGCGCCAGCAGTTCTAGGCTAGCGGGCGTGGATGAGCAGTTCTTC.

The chain couples TRBV18 to TRBJ2-3; D not resolved. Germline CDR1 reads KGHSH; CDR2 reads LQKENI. The CDR3 length is 12 residues. V was trimmed by 3 bases and J by 8 bases, leaving 9 bases between them. The CDR3 protein is CASSPPTGTQYF. For the CDR3, the DNA is TGTGCCAGCTCACCGCCCACGGGTACGCAGTATTTT. The full variable domain, completed using reference TRBV18 and TRBJ2-3, is NAGVMQNPRHLVRRRGQEARLRCSPMKGHSHVYWYRQLPEEGLKFMVYLQKENIIDESGMPKERFSAEFPKEGPSILRIQQVVRGDSAAYFCASSPPTGTQYFGPGTRLTVL.

The chain uses TRBV12-5 and TRBJ2-1, with TRBD2 matching 12 bases. V was pared by 3 bases and J by 5 bases, with 5 bases of the junction left unmatched. The CDR3 is 16 amino acids. The germline V gene has CDR1 LGHNT and CDR2 FRNRAP. CDR3 DNA sequence: TGTGCTAGTGGTTTACGACTAGCGGGAGCCCACAATGAGCAGTTCTTC. Translation gives CASGLRLAGAHNEQFF.

The rearrangement links TRBV11-3 to TRBJ1-1; D remains ambiguous. Germline CDR1 reads SGHNT; CDR2 reads YENEEA. V was trimmed by 1 base and J by 8 bases, leaving 8 bases between them. This CDR3 is built from 12 residues. The CDR3 sequence is CASSLAMGEAFF. The CDR3 coding sequence is TGTGCCAGCAGCTTAGCAATGGGGGAAGCTTTCTTT.

V gene TRBV19 combines with J gene TRBJ2-1, with 9 bases matching TRBD2. Germline V gene lookup returns CDR1 LNHDA and CDR2 SQIVND (reference sequence). Trimming at V came to 0 bases and at J to 8 bases, leaving 11 bases not matched to a gene. The length of the CDR3 is 17 residues. The CDR3 DNA is TGTGCCAGTAGTATAGAGGCGAGTAGCGGGAGACCCCATGAGCAGTTCTTC. Translated: CASSIEASSGRPHEQFF.

The genes are TRBV5-1 and TRBJ1-5; D gene uncertain. Between the trimmed V and J ends, which lost 1 base and 4 bases, there was a span of 12 bases. Germline V gene data show CDR1 as SGHRS and CDR2 as YFSETQ. This CDR3 comprises 15 residues. CDR3 coding DNA: TGCGCCAGCAGCTTGTCCCCTGCAGAAAATCAGCCCCAGCATTTT. Amino acids: CASSLSPAENQPQHF.

The genes are TRBV28 and TRBJ2-7, with 10 bases identical to TRBD2. The V and J ends lost 5 bases and 4 bases, in that order; junction bases with no gene match: 5. Per germline, CDR1 MDHEN and CDR2 SYDVKM. This CDR3 spans 14 amino acids. DNA of the CDR3: TGTGCCAGCAGTGAACAGACTAGCGGGTACGAGCAGTACGTC. Translating gives CASSEQTSGYEQYV.

The chain is built from TRBV5-4 and TRBJ2-5, with D perhaps TRBD2 (7 bases). Germline assignment: CDR1 SGHNT and CDR2 YYREEE (reference sequence). The CDR3 covers 17 residues. V was clipped by 3 bases and J by 5 bases, with 23 bases between them. The CDR3 DNA reads TGTGCCAGCAGCTCATATATGAGGGGGAGGGCTGGGGAGACCCAGTACTTC. This encodes CASSSYMRGRAGETQYF.

J is TRBJ2-2 and V is TRBV12-3 or TRBV12-4; D call uncertain. V dropped 6 bases and J dropped 3 bases, with 8 bases sitting between them. The CDR3 extends over 13 amino acids. In nucleotides, the CDR3 is TGTGCCAGCAGGCCCCAGTACACCGGGGAGCTGTTTTTT. Protein sequence: CASRPQYTGELFF.

This clone was found once. One end of the junction varies from germline; a read error may be responsible. The J gene is TRBJ2-1, the V gene TRBV11-2, with 8 bases matching TRBD2. CDR1 and CDR2 (germline): SGHAT, FQNNGV. The CDR3 spans 17 residues. CDR3 nucleotides: TGTGCCAGCACCACGGGGGGGGGCCCGAGCTCCTACAATGAGCAGCTCTTC. Amino acid sequence: CASTTGGGPSSYNEQLF. The full variable domain, in which reference TRBV11-2 and TRBJ2-1 provide the parts outside the CDR3, is EAGVAQSPRYKIIEKRQSVAFWCNPISGHATLYWYQQILGQGPKLLIQFQNNGVVDDSQLPKDRFSAERLKGVDSTLKIQPAKLEDSAVYLCASTTGGGPSSYNEQLFGPGTRLTVL.

The chain links TRBV19 to TRBJ2-7; 8 bases are a match to TRBD1. Germline CDR1 is LNHDA and CDR2 is SQIVND (reference sequence). The CDR3 runs to 13 residues. The V segment lost 3 bases and the J segment 9 bases; nucleotides outside the gene matches: 7. The CDR3 spells CASSMGGQVRQYF. The CDR3 DNA sequence: TGTGCCAGTAGTATGGGGGGACAGGTTCGGCAGTACTTC.

V is TRBV11-2 and J is TRBJ1-1; D is uncertain. Germline values: CDR1 SGHAT, CDR2 FQNNGV. V lost 5 bases to trimming and J lost 5 bases, with 12 bases between them. The CDR3 spans 13 residues. DNA of the CDR3: TGTGCCAGCAGCCCCTTCCCGTGGACTGAAGCTTTCTTT. The encoded protein is CASSPFPWTEAFF.

The CDR3, as DNA: TGCAGCGTTGGAGAACAGGGCCCAGGAGGGCAGTACTTC. Its translation is CSVGEQGPGGQYF. The chain is built from TRBV29-1 and TRBJ2-7; D possibly corresponds to TRBD1 (6 bases). The CDR3 totals 13 residues. Germline CDR1 is SQVTM and CDR2 is ANQGSEA. V was clipped by 4 bases and J by 9 bases, with 19 bases between them.

The gene calls are TRBV19 and TRBJ1-3, with 7 bases that match TRBD1. Trimming took 5 bases from V and 0 from J; bases not matched to a gene: 10. CDR3 length: 17 amino acids. Germline V CDR1 and CDR2: LNHDA, SQIVND (reference sequence). In nucleotides, the CDR3 is TGTGCCAGTAGTGCCCCGGGACAGCCAACCTCTGGAAACACCATATATTTT. Protein product: CASSAPGQPTSGNTIYF.

The chain carries TRBV7-9 and TRBJ2-4; 7 bases agree with TRBD2. Looked up from germline, CDR1 is SEHNR and CDR2 is FQNEAQ (reference sequence). The CDR3 contains 17 residues. J was trimmed by 1 base and V by 5 bases; bases with no gene match: 11. CDR3: CASSPRLASVAKNIQYF. The CDR3 coding sequence is TGTGCCAGCAGCCCGCGACTAGCTTCAGTTGCCAAAAACATTCAGTACTTC.

This chain joins TRBV7-9 and TRBJ2-7; weak D call: TRBD1 (5 bases). The V and J ends lost 4 bases and 2 bases respectively, with 12 bases between them. The V gene's germline CDR1 is SEHNR and CDR2 FQNEAQ (reference sequence). The CDR3 is 14 amino acids. The CDR3 region is CASSSTRQPYEQYF. The CDR3 nucleotides are TGTGCCAGCAGCTCCACTCGACAGCCCTACGAGCAGTACTTC.

The V gene is TRBV27, the J gene TRBJ2-3; unclear D gene. This CDR3 is built from 13 residues. Per germline, CDR1 MNHEY and CDR2 SMNVEV (reference sequence). The ends were cut back, 3 bases at V and 4 bases at J, with 8 bases in the middle. The CDR3 protein is CASSFVASDTQYF. As DNA, the CDR3 is TGTGCCAGCAGTTTCGTCGCCTCAGATACGCAGTATTTT.